Listed below are T cell receptor beta chains from one sample, sequenced in a study of blood T cell repertoires in COVID-19. Assay: immunoSEQ multiplex PCR; the TCRdb copy retains only in-frame clones and omits some. The profile covers about 150,000 clones, with about 72% appearing a single time and about 10% taken by the ten largest. Sequenced input: peripheral blood. The source of these receptors is a man aged 55 to 70 who had recovered from COVID-19. Both conserved end residues are part of each CDR3. D genes are given only for firm matches. Clone size is not always given. Where it is, it says once, few, many or a class for expanded clones.

>TRBV28|.|TRBJ2-5|.
TGTGCCAGCAGCCTGGGTCTCGGGGAGACCCAGTACTTC
CASSLGLGETQYF
>TRBV12-3/TRBV12-4|TRBD1|TRBJ1-1|.
TGTGCCAGCAGCTACAGGGGTTATACTGAAGCTTTCTTT
CASSYRGYTEAFF
>TRBV20-1|.|TRBJ1-1|once
TGCAGTGCATGGGGAGGACAATGGGCTTTCTTT
CSAWGGQWAFF
>TRBV27|TRBD1|TRBJ1-2|.
TGTGCCAGCAGCCGAACAGGGGCACCTAGCTATGGCTACACCTTC
CASSRTGAPSYGYTF
>TRBV13|TRBD1|TRBJ2-7|.
TGTGCCAGCAGCTTCAGAGACAGGGGTCTCCACGAGCAGTACTTC
CASSFRDRGLHEQYF
>TRBV5-8|.|TRBJ2-7|.
TGTGCCAGCAGCTTGGCAGGGTCAGGGATCTACGAGCAGTACTTC
CASSLAGSGIYEQYF
>TRBV11-2|.|TRBJ1-3|.
TGTGCCAGCAGCTTACCACTCTCTGGAAACACCATATATTTT
CASSLPLSGNTIYF
>TRBV27|TRBD1|TRBJ1-6|.
TGTGCCAGCAGTTTACCACGACAGGGTAATTCACCCCTCCACTTT
CASSLPRQGNSPLHF
>TRBV5-6|.|TRBJ1-1|once
TGTGCCAGCAGCTTCAGGGGATCGACGAACACTGAAGCTTTCTTT
CASSFRGSTNTEAFF
>TRBV6-5|.|TRBJ1-2|.
TGTGCCAGCAGTTACGACAGATCCTCATATGGCTACACCTTC
CASSYDRSSYGYTF
>TRBV7-9|.|TRBJ2-3|.
TGTGCCAGCAGAGCGGGACAGGGCACAGATACGCAGTATTTT
CASRAGQGTDTQYF
>TRBV29-1|TRBD1|TRBJ1-5|few
TGCAGCGTTGAACTAGGGGGCGAACAGCCCCAGCATTTT
CSVELGGEQPQHF
>TRBV19|TRBD2|TRBJ2-3|.
TGTGCCAGTAGTATCCGTACAACGATAGGGACTAGCGGGAGGACAGATACGCAGTATTTT
CASSIRTTIGTSGRTDTQYF
>TRBV5-5|TRBD1|TRBJ2-2|.
TGTGCCAGCAGCTTGTTCCCGGACAGGGAGTTTGGCACCGGGGAGCTGTTTTTT
CASSLFPDREFGTGELFF
>TRBV7-2|TRBD1|TRBJ1-5|.
TGTGCCAGCAGCTTCGCCGGGACAGGGGAATCGCCCCAGCATTTT
CASSFAGTGESPQHF
>TRBV5-1|.|TRBJ2-7|.
TGCGCCAGCAGCATACAGGGCGGGTTAGGCGACGAGCAGTACTTC
CASSIQGGLGDEQYF
>TRBV3-1/TRBV3-2|.|TRBJ1-1|.
TGTGCCAGCAGCCCTGGGGGGACTGAAGCTTTCTTT
CASSPGGTEAFF
>TRBV19|.|TRBJ2-5|.
TGTGCCAGTAGTGCCCGCCCAGAGGGGGCCCAGTACTTC
CASSARPEGAQYF
>TRBV5-5|.|TRBJ2-1|.
TGTGCCAGCAGCCCCAGGGGCTTTGAGCCAGCCTCCTACAATGAGCAGTTCTTC
CASSPRGFEPASYNEQFF
>TRBV7-2|TRBD1|TRBJ1-2|.
TGTGCCAGCAGCTTACCTCGACAGGGCGGTTACACCTTC
CASSLPRQGGYTF
>TRBV6-5|.|TRBJ2-2|.
TGTGCCAGCAGTTATGGGACTCTGAACACCGGGGAGCTGTTTTTT
CASSYGTLNTGELFF
>TRBV9|TRBD2|TRBJ2-1|.
TGTGCCAGCAGCGTAGGGGAGCGGGGAGAGCAGTTCTTC
CASSVGERGEQFF